This T cell receptor (beta chain) was recorded in a study of HIV-infected patients and healthy controls. Points from the study as a whole: Healthy controls shared more CDR3 sequences between individuals than HIV-infected patients did.

This CDR3 region has 17 residues. Germline CDR1 reads MGHRA; CDR2 reads YSYEKL. V was trimmed by 3 bases and J by 0 bases, leaving 15 bases between them. Reverse transcription used 450 to 650 ng RNA and constant-region primers for alpha and beta. Using multiplexing indices, alpha and beta chain libraries were generated apart by chain-specific third strand synthesis. Each CDR3 protein is one row after TCRdb ran MiXCR on the 5' RACE reads. The table records some 10,000 distinct CDR3 sequences, about 10% of them present only once. This clonotype is deemed medium-sized. Its antigen is not known. The repertoire came from unfractionated whole blood and reflected all unsorted peripheral T cells.

The chain has TRBV4-1 and TRBJ2-1; D is possibly TRBD2 (5 bases). The sequence came from an adult with HIV infection. Sample: blood, taken before antiretroviral therapy. CDR3 loop: CASSHLSGEISYNEQFF. Here the CDR3 DNA reads TGCGCCAGCAGCCACCTAAGCGGAGAGATCTCCTACAATGAGCAGTTCTTC.